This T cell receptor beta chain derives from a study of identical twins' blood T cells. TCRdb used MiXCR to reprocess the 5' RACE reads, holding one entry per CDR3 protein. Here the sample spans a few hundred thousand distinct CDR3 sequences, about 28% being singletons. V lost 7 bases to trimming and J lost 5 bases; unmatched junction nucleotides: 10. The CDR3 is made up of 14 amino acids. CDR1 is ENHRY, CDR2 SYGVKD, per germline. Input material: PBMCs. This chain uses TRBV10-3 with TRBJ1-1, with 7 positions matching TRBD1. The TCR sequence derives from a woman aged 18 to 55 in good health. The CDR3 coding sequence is TGTGCCATCACCCCGACAGGGTCGGGGACTGAAGCTTTCTTT. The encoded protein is CAITPTGSGTEAFF.